The 25 T cell receptor beta chains listed next were all sequenced from one sample in a study of T cells after posttransplantation cyclophosphamide. Data came from immunoSEQ multiplex PCR; TCRdb stores just in-frame clones and leaves some out. The profile covers 13,000 or so clones, none occurring a single time. Sequencing used PBMCs. Every receptor here comes from a woman aged 40 to 49 in good health, CMV-negative, and a related stem cell transplant donor.

This clone showed up many times. The V call is TRBV6-1, the J call TRBJ2-7; 9 bases line up with TRBD1. CDR1 is MNHNS, CDR2 SASEGT, per germline. CDR3 length: 15 residues. Trimming cost V 3 bases and J 4 bases; bases outside gene matches: 7. CDR3 sequence reads: CASSERTGDPYEQYF. As DNA, the CDR3 is TGTGCCAGCAGTGAGAGGACAGGGGACCCTTACGAGCAGTACTTC.

This clone was seen at least ten times. The V call is TRBV29-1, the J call TRBJ2-1, with D hard to call. V was clipped by 5 bases and J by 4 bases, with 9 bases between them. The CDR3 runs 12 residues. Germline assignment: CDR1 SQVTM and CDR2 ANQGSEA. In nucleotides, the CDR3 is TGCAGCGTTTTTGAGACTTACAATGAGCAGTTCTTC. This codes for CSVFETYNEQFF.

This clone was picked up many times. The V call is TRBV4-1, the J call TRBJ2-3, with 7 nucleotides matching TRBD1. Germline V gives CDR1 MGHRA, CDR2 YSYEKL. The CDR3 totals 16 residues. The V and J ends lost 4 bases and 0 bases, in that order; junction bases with no gene match: 7. The CDR3 sequence: CASSRRTGSSTDTQYF. The CDR3 bases are TGCGCCAGCAGCCGAAGGACAGGCAGTAGCACAGATACGCAGTATTTT.

The table lists this clone with many counts. The chain recombines TRBV19 with TRBJ2-7, with D tentatively TRBD1 (6 bases). V lost 2 bases and J lost 1, with 24 bases in between. CDR1 and CDR2 (germline): LNHDA, SQIVND (reference sequence). The CDR3 sequence is 19 residues long. CDR3 in amino acids: CASSIRSRQETRISYEQYF. The CDR3 region has the DNA TGTGCCAGTAGTATACGGTCAAGACAGGAAACCCGGATTTCCTACGAGCAGTACTTC.

This clone was counted only a few times. This chain links TRBV5-1 with TRBJ2-5; possibly TRBD1 for D (7 bases). The end of the DNA is better explained by TRBJ2-7, so the J call may be wrong. Germline values: CDR1 SGHRS, CDR2 YFSETQ. This CDR3 contains 15 residues. The CDR3 here is CASSLGGTASYEQYF. CDR3 DNA sequence: TGCGCCAGCAGCTTAGGCGGGACAGCGAGTTACGAGCAGTACTTC.

This clone was observed at least ten times. The chain carries TRBV12-3 or TRBV12-4 and TRBJ1-1; 8 nucleotides line up with TRBD1. V gave up 6 bases and J gave up 6 bases; unmatched junction bases: 9. This CDR3 spans 14 amino acids. In nucleotides, the CDR3 is TGTGCCAGCAGGGGGGACAGGCGTCAGGCTGAAGCTTTCTTT. Translation: CASRGDRRQAEAFF.

This clone was recorded at least ten times. The rearrangement joins TRBV5-6 to TRBJ2-7; 8 bases agree with TRBD1. After removal of 1 base from V and 0 bases from J, the junction contained 15 bases not matched to a gene. Germline V gene sequence: CDR1 SGHDT, CDR2 YYEEEE. CDR3 length equals 19 residues. This CDR3 reads CASSLYGDVGQDYSYEQYF. The CDR3 DNA follows: TGTGCCAGCAGCTTGTATGGGGATGTGGGACAGGACTACTCCTACGAGCAGTACTTC.

Many counts were recorded for this clone. The chain employs TRBV10-2 and TRBJ2-7; 8 bases fit TRBD2. Unmatched junction bases numbered 8, after V lost 3 bases and J lost 7 bases. CDR1 is WSHSY and CDR2 is SAAADI in the germline V gene. The CDR3 contains 14 residues. The CDR3 reads CASSDLAGGREQYF. The CDR3 DNA follows: TGCGCCAGCAGTGATCTGGCGGGAGGAAGGGAGCAGTACTTC.

Ten or more counts support this clone. The rearrangement links TRBV18 to TRBJ2-7; no reliable D call. The V end lost 0 bases, the J end lost 2 bases, and 5 bases lay between the germline ends. The CDR3 is 13 residues long. CDR1 is KGHSH and CDR2 is LQKENI in the germline V gene. CDR3 sequence reads: CASSPPSAYEQYF. CDR3 coding DNA: TGTGCCAGCTCACCACCGTCAGCCTACGAGCAGTACTTC.

This clone was seen repeatedly, ten times or more. V gene TRBV7-9 combines with J gene TRBJ1-1; TRBD1 matches at 8 bases. Trimming at V came to 4 bases and at J to 10 bases, leaving 17 bases not matched to a gene. Germline V CDR1 and CDR2: SEHNR, FQNEAQ (reference sequence). There are 16 residues in the CDR3. The CDR3 region has the DNA TGTGCCAGCAGCTCAGACTTCCAGGGGGCCTCCGAGGGAGCTTTCTTT. Its translation: CASSSDFQGASEGAFF.

This clone was detected ten times or more. The chain couples TRBV7-2 to TRBJ2-7; D remains unclear. This CDR3 has 11 amino acids. Between the trimmed V and J ends, which lost 5 bases and 3 bases, there was a span of 5 bases. CDR1 and CDR2 (germline): SGHTA, FQGNSA. The CDR3 DNA reads as TGTGCCAGCAGCCCGGGCTACGAGCAGTACTTC. Its protein is CASSPGYEQYF.

This clone has at least ten counts. The CDR3 DNA reads as TGTGCCAGCAGTTATAACGAGGGGCCCTATCAGCCCCAGCATTTT. It translates to CASSYNEGPYQPQHF. The chain recombines TRBV6-6 with TRBJ1-5; a possible D gene is TRBD1 (5 bases). Per the germline V gene, CDR1 is MNHNY and CDR2 is SVGAGI (reference sequence). Trimming pared 3 bases from V and 5 bases from J, leaving 14 bases between. The CDR3 consists of 15 residues.

This clone appeared many times. The genes are TRBV27 and TRBJ2-3; TRBD2 aligns across 10 bases. The CDR3 runs 14 residues. The J segment lost 0 bases and the V segment lost 6 bases, leaving 0 bases of the junction unmatched. Germline V gene sequence: CDR1 MNHEY, CDR2 SMNVEV (reference sequence). The CDR3: CASRAGGSTDTQYF. The CDR3 DNA reads TGTGCCAGCAGAGCGGGAGGGAGCACAGATACGCAGTATTTT.

This clone showed up many times. CDR3 amino acids: CASSVSIAGVRDTQYF. The CDR3 DNA follows: TGTGCCAGCTCAGTTTCTATAGCGGGAGTAAGAGATACGCAGTATTTT. The chain recombines TRBV28 with TRBJ2-3; 9 bases line up with TRBD2. This CDR3 has 16 residues. J was trimmed by 5 bases and V by 8 bases; bases with no gene match: 14. Germline V lookup: CDR1 MDHEN, CDR2 SYDVKM.

This clone was counted ten times or more. The chain couples TRBV19 to TRBJ1-1; D call uncertain. Germline lookup yields CDR1 LNHDA and CDR2 SQIVND (reference sequence). CDR3 length equals 14 residues. Deletions cut 7 bases from V and 3 bases from J, with 15 bases between. The CDR3 sequence: CASKEGPRDTEAFF. The CDR3 DNA sequence: TGTGCCAGTAAGGAGGGCCCGAGGGACACTGAAGCTTTCTTT.

Turning to this clone: A much larger clone is a single base away; this may be a read error. The chain uses TRBV5-1 and TRBJ2-7; D is ambiguous. The length of the CDR3 is 14 residues. Germline assignment: CDR1 SGHRS and CDR2 YFSETQ. V was shortened by 5 bases and J by 8 bases, with 20 bases between the two germline ends. The CDR3 DNA is TGCGCCAGCAGTCTCCAGGCCGTTGGAAACCAGCAGTACTTC. It is translated as CASSLQAVGNQQYF.

By sample share, this clone is large. The DNA for the CDR3 is TGTGCCATCACCGCAAGGGGTGGCTACACCTTC. Amino acid sequence: CAITARGGYTF. The rearrangement links TRBV10-3 to TRBJ1-2, with D possibly TRBD1 on 5 matching bases. CDR3 length: 11 residues. Germline loops: CDR1 ENHRY, CDR2 SYGVKD. V was shortened by 7 bases and J by 7 bases, with 10 bases between the two germline ends.

Many counts were recorded for this clone. V usage is TRBV30 and J usage is TRBJ2-1, with 14 bases that match TRBD2. Trimming removed 3 bases from V and 10 bases from J; junction bases left unmatched: 5. This CDR3 is 14 amino acids long. Germline assignment: CDR1 GTSNPN and CDR2 SVGIG (reference sequence). As DNA, the CDR3 is TGTGCCTGGAGCCGGACTAGCGGGAGGCTGGAGCAGTTCTTC. Amino acid sequence: CAWSRTSGRLEQFF.

This clone has just a few counts. The chain uses TRBV29-1 and TRBJ2-3, with TRBD2 matching over 14 bases. This CDR3 has 18 amino acids. J was trimmed by 0 bases and V by 5 bases; bases with no gene match: 10. CDR1 SQVTM and CDR2 ANQGSEA come from the germline V gene. The CDR3 bases are TGCAGCGTTATGGGACTAGCGGGAGCGTGGCAAAGCACAGATACGCAGTATTTT. Its translation: CSVMGLAGAWQSTDTQYF.

This clone was observed many times. The chain uses TRBV18 and TRBJ1-2, with D perhaps TRBD1 (6 bases). V dropped 4 bases and J dropped 0 bases, with 9 bases sitting between them. This CDR3 has 14 residues. Germline V gene lookup returns CDR1 KGHSH and CDR2 LQKENI. Written as DNA, the CDR3 is TGTGCCAGCTCACGGGACACAGCTAACTATGGCTACACCTTC. Translating gives CASSRDTANYGYTF. The whole variable domain, remainder taken from reference TRBV18 and TRBJ1-2, is NAGVMQNPRHLVRRRGQEARLRCSPMKGHSHVYWYRQLPEEGLKFMVYLQKENIIDESGMPKERFSAEFPKEGPSILRIQQVVRGDSAAYFCASSRDTANYGYTFGSGTRLTVV.

This clone was detected only a few times. In nucleotides, the CDR3 is TGCGCCAGCAGCTTGGGTCAGGGTCGGCAAGAGACCCAGTACTTC. Translation: CASSLGQGRQETQYF. The V call is TRBV5-1, the J call TRBJ2-5, with D maybe TRBD1 (5 bases). Looked up from germline, CDR1 is SGHRS and CDR2 is YFSETQ. CDR3 size: 15 residues. Trimming shortened V by 0 bases and J by 2 bases, and 11 bases separated the two germline ends.

This clone showed up many times. V usage is TRBV18 and J usage is TRBJ1-1; D is undetermined. With 0 bases removed from V and 7 bases from J, the gap between germline ends came to 12 bases. There are 14 residues in the CDR3. Looked up from germline, CDR1 is KGHSH and CDR2 is LQKENI. The chain's CDR3 is CASSPPVTSGEAFF. For the CDR3, the DNA is TGTGCCAGCTCACCACCAGTCACGTCCGGTGAAGCTTTCTTT. The complete variable domain, with remaining parts taken from reference TRBV18 and TRBJ1-1, reads NAGVMQNPRHLVRRRGQEARLRCSPMKGHSHVYWYRQLPEEGLKFMVYLQKENIIDESGMPKERFSAEFPKEGPSILRIQQVVRGDSAAYFCASSPPVTSGEAFFGQGTRLTVV.

This clone was seen ten or more times. The V and J genes are TRBV18 and TRBJ1-2, with D unclear. CDR3 length: 15 residues. Germline assignment: CDR1 KGHSH and CDR2 LQKENI. V lost 2 bases to trimming and J lost 0 bases, with 10 bases between them. The CDR3 protein is CASSPITEANYGYTF. CDR3 DNA: TGTGCCAGCTCACCAATTACAGAAGCTAACTATGGCTACACCTTC.

This clone was counted ten times or more. The chain links TRBV27 to TRBJ2-3, with 8 positions matching TRBD1. The CDR3 runs to 15 residues. The V gene end was trimmed by 6 bases and the J gene end by 5 bases; junction bases not matched to a gene: 10. CDR1 and CDR2 from the germline V gene are MNHEY and SMNVEV (reference sequence). The CDR3 coding sequence is TGTGCCAGCAGACCGGGGGCACAGGGGGGAGATACGCAGTATTTT. This encodes CASRPGAQGGDTQYF.

In its sample, this clone was seen many times. The chain carries TRBV4-1 and TRBJ1-4; a weak D match, TRBD1 (5 bases). Trimming removed 5 bases at V and 7 bases at J, with 17 bases between. CDR3 length: 15 residues. Germline CDR1 is MGHRA and CDR2 is YSYEKL. CDR3 protein: CASSESGTFSEKLFF. CDR3 sequence (DNA): TGCGCCAGCAGCGAATCCGGGACTTTCAGTGAAAAACTGTTTTTT.